This TCR beta chain was profiled in a study of shared clonotypes between healthy human individuals. Germline V lookup: CDR1 KGHSH, CDR2 LQKENI. CDR3 size: 15 residues. Deletions cut 6 bases from V and 0 bases from J, with 15 bases between. Sequencing was performed with immunoSEQ multiplex PCR; in TCRdb, only in-frame clones are kept and a portion is missing. This table has fewer than 3 million clones, approximately 90% appearing once. Sequencing was performed on naive CD4+ T cells from PBMCs. Subset indicated: CD45RA+ positively selected. This chain joins TRBV18 and TRBJ2-7; perhaps TRBD2 as D (7 bases). This sequence was found in a man between 18 and 35 years old in good health. Some clones in this sample may be carry-over from other donors' samples. CDR3 sequence reads: CASSQDRGGSYEQYF. The CDR3 DNA reads TGTGCCAGCTCCCAAGATAGGGGGGGCTCCTACGAGCAGTACTTC.